The T cell receptor (beta chain) under discussion was sequenced for a study of metastatic and nonmetastatic thyroid tumors. The CDR3 covers 16 residues. Trimming took 4 bases from V and 7 from J, leaving 23 bases between them. Germline-derived CDR1 and CDR2 are SGDLS and YYNGEE. TCRdb reanalyzed the PCR reads with MiXCR. The table has 7,300 or so clones, around 34% seen once. Treatment of any kind had been given to no patient before thyroid surgery. This receptor was obtained from a female donor with papillary thyroid cancer or a benign thyroid nodule (not recorded which). Some clones in this sample may be carry-over from other donors' samples. V is TRBV9 and J is TRBJ1-2, with TRBD1 as a possible D gene (5 bases). Sequences were obtained from adjacent normal tissue. CDR3 amino acids: CASSLHRTEPPGGYTF. CDR3 nucleotide sequence: TGTGCCAGCAGCCTCCACAGGACCGAGCCGCCTGGTGGCTACACCTTC.